Following are 19 T cell receptor beta chains from one sample sequenced in a study of blood T cell repertoires in COVID-19. Generated by immunoSEQ multiplex PCR, the TCRdb table keeps only in-frame clones and is missing some. This table holds roughly 180,000 clones, approximately 86% found once. Sequences were obtained from peripheral blood. All receptors come from a man between 60 and 75 years old with acute or convalescent COVID-19.

A few counts support this clone. The chain couples TRBV7-9 to TRBJ2-7; TRBD2 might be the D (6 bases). V lost 3 bases and J lost 2, with 11 bases in between. The germline CDR1 and CDR2 sequences are SEHNR and FQNEAQ (reference sequence). This CDR3 comprises 14 residues. CDR3 protein: CASSFRESAYEQYF. CDR3 DNA sequence: TGTGCCAGCAGCTTCCGGGAGTCCGCCTACGAGCAGTACTTC.

The chain links TRBV4-2 to TRBJ2-7, with TRBD1 identical over 9 bases. Looked up from germline, CDR1 is LGHNA and CDR2 is YNFKEQ. The CDR3 spans 16 residues. The ends lost 0 bases at V and 5 bases at J; junction bases unmatched: 8. The CDR3 coding sequence is TGTGCCAGCAGCCAAGACGACAGGGGGGTGAGGAACGAGCAGTACTTC. As protein: CASSQDDRGVRNEQYF.

V usage is TRBV6-2 or TRBV6-3 and J usage is TRBJ2-2; perhaps TRBD2 as D (6 bases). Germline-derived CDR1 and CDR2 are MNHEY and SVGEGT. V was cut by 4 bases and J by 5 bases, with 14 bases left in between. The CDR3 is 15 residues long. The CDR3 loop reads CASSSPSRGTGELFF. The CDR3 nucleotides read TGTGCCAGCAGTTCACCGAGCCGGGGGACCGGGGAGCTGTTTTTT.

The chain recombines TRBV19 with TRBJ1-5, with 9 nucleotides matching TRBD1. The V gene's germline CDR1 is LNHDA and CDR2 SQIVND (reference sequence). This CDR3 comprises 16 residues. With 1 base clipped from V and 2 bases from J, the junction kept 3 bases outside the gene matches. CDR3 loop: CASSIAWTGGNQPQHF. CDR3 nucleotide sequence: TGTGCCAGTAGTATAGCATGGACAGGGGGCAATCAGCCCCAGCATTTT. The full variable domain, in which reference TRBV19 and TRBJ1-5 provide the parts outside the CDR3, is DGGITQSPKYLFRKEGQNVTLSCEQNLNHDAMYWYRQDPGQGLRLIYYSQIVNDFQKGDIAEGYSVSREKKESFPLTVTSAQKNPTAFYLCASSIAWTGGNQPQHFGDGTRLSIL.

This clone is a singleton in its sample. V gene TRBV6-1 combines with J gene TRBJ1-5; D unresolved. Per the germline V gene, CDR1 is MNHNS and CDR2 is SASEGT. V lost 1 base and J 0 bases, leaving 13 bases between the germline ends. The CDR3 has 17 residues. This CDR3 reads CASSEVRGLYSNQPQHF. The CDR3 nucleotides read TGTGCCAGCAGTGAAGTTAGAGGGCTATATAGCAATCAGCCCCAGCATTTT.

The rearrangement uses TRBV18 and TRBJ1-1, with 7 bases matching TRBD1. Germline CDR1 is KGHSH and CDR2 is LQKENI. Unmatched junction bases numbered 12, after V lost 6 bases and J lost 5 bases. This CDR3 region has 15 residues. CDR3: CASSPGQVGRTEAFF. CDR3 coding DNA: TGTGCCAGCTCTCCCGGACAGGTCGGACGGACTGAAGCTTTCTTT. Supplemented by reference TRBV18 and TRBJ1-1, the full variable domain reads NAGVMQNPRHLVRRRGQEARLRCSPMKGHSHVYWYRQLPEEGLKFMVYLQKENIIDESGMPKERFSAEFPKEGPSILRIQQVVRGDSAAYFCASSPGQVGRTEAFFGQGTRLTVV.

The V call is TRBV3-1 (or the pseudogene TRBV3-2), the J call TRBJ1-2; D is perhaps TRBD1 (6 bases). The CDR3 is made up of 14 amino acids. CDR1 LGHDT and CDR2 YNNKEL come from the germline V gene (reference sequence). The V and J ends lost 4 bases and 4 bases respectively, with 13 bases between them. The CDR3 reads CASSRRIGGYGYTF. The CDR3 coding sequence is TGTGCCAGCAGCCGAAGGATAGGGGGCTATGGCTACACCTTC.

This clone was counted a few times. The rearrangement links TRBV29-1 to TRBJ1-5; unclear D gene. The germline V gene has CDR1 SQVTM and CDR2 ANQGSEA. Trimming cost V 6 bases and J 5 bases, with 14 bases left between them. This CDR3 has 13 residues. CDR3 bases: TGCAGCGTCCAACCGGACTTCGATCAGCCCCAGCATTTT. This sequence encodes CSVQPDFDQPQHF.

The chain joins TRBV18 to TRBJ1-2; 8 nucleotides agree with TRBD1. V lost 3 bases to trimming and J lost 7 bases; unmatched junction nucleotides: 4. This CDR3 spans 13 amino acids. Germline V gene data show CDR1 as KGHSH and CDR2 as LQKENI. For the CDR3, the DNA is TGTGCCAGCTCACCTCAGGGGGCGGGTGGCTACACCTTC. This codes for CASSPQGAGGYTF. The complete variable domain, with remaining parts taken from reference TRBV18 and TRBJ1-2, reads NAGVMQNPRHLVRRRGQEARLRCSPMKGHSHVYWYRQLPEEGLKFMVYLQKENIIDESGMPKERFSAEFPKEGPSILRIQQVVRGDSAAYFCASSPQGAGGYTFGSGTRLTVV.

This clone has just one count. The gene calls are TRBV7-9 and TRBJ2-5; weak D call: TRBD1 (5 bases). The CDR3 consists of 15 residues. Germline V lookup: CDR1 SEHNR, CDR2 FQNEAQ (reference sequence). V was pared by 0 bases and J by 4 bases, with 12 bases between. The CDR3 DNA is TGTGCCAGCAGCTTAGCAGGGGATGTGGGAGAGACCCAGTACTTC. Translating gives CASSLAGDVGETQYF.

This chain joins TRBV28 and TRBJ2-3; 8 nucleotides align to TRBD2. The CDR3 covers 14 residues. Trimming took 4 bases from V and 3 from J; bases not matched to a gene: 3. CDR1 and CDR2 from the germline V gene are MDHEN and SYDVKM. The CDR3 nucleotides are TGTGCCAGCAGTTGGGCGGGAGGAACAGATACGCAGTATTTT. This sequence encodes CASSWAGGTDTQYF. Filled out from reference TRBV28 and TRBJ2-3, the complete variable domain reads DVKVTQSSRYLVKRTGEKVFLECVQDMDHENMFWYRQDPGLGLRLIYFSYDVKMKEKGDIPEGYSVSREKKERFSLILESASTNQTSMYLCASSWAGGTDTQYFGPGTRLTVL.

Only one count was recorded for this clone. This chain links TRBV7-9 with TRBJ1-2; 10 bases are a match to TRBD1. Trimming removed 3 bases from V and 2 bases from J; junction bases left unmatched: 3. Germline V gives CDR1 SEHNR, CDR2 FQNEAQ (reference sequence). The CDR3 has 15 residues. The CDR3 here is CASSFGDRGNYGYTF. In DNA, the CDR3 is TGTGCCAGCAGCTTCGGGGACAGGGGAAACTATGGCTACACCTTC.

V usage is TRBV7-8 and J usage is TRBJ1-2, with TRBD1 matching 9 bases. Unmatched junction bases numbered 8, after V lost 5 bases and J lost 4 bases. Germline V gives CDR1 SGHVS, CDR2 FQNEAQ. There are 15 residues in the CDR3. The CDR3, as DNA: TGTGCCAGCAGCATCGAACAGGGGGCTACCTATGGCTACACCTTC. This codes for CASSIEQGATYGYTF.

J is TRBJ1-2 and V is TRBV15, with TRBD1 identical over 10 bases. After removal of 0 bases from V and 6 bases from J, the junction contained 7 bases not matched to a gene. The CDR3 runs 16 residues. In germline, CDR1 is LNHNV, CDR2 YYDKDF (reference sequence). The CDR3: CATSRDYDRGQDGYTF. CDR3 in DNA: TGTGCCACCAGCAGAGATTATGACAGGGGGCAGGATGGCTACACCTTC.

This chain connects TRBV7-9 to TRBJ2-1, with TRBD2 matching over 9 bases. Germline trimming cut 5 bases from V and 15 bases from J; bases unmatched to any gene: 14. The germline V gene has CDR1 SEHNR and CDR2 FQNEAQ (reference sequence). The CDR3 extends over 14 amino acids. CDR3 nucleotides: TGTGCCAGCAGCCCCGCTAGCGGGACCTCCCCATCGTTCTTC. Protein: CASSPASGTSPSFF.

The chain combines TRBV30 with TRBJ1-3, with 7 nucleotides matching TRBD1. Germline V gene lookup returns CDR1 GTSNPN and CDR2 SVGIG (reference sequence). V lost 2 bases and J lost 7; bases outside the gene matches: 5. CDR3 length equals 13 residues. The CDR3 region has the DNA TGTGCCTGGAGTCCCGGGACAGAGAACACCATATATTTT. Protein product: CAWSPGTENTIYF. The entire variable domain, with the rest obtained from reference TRBV30 and TRBJ1-3, is as follows: SQTIHQWPATLVQPVGSPLSLECTVEGTSNPNLYWYRQAAGRGLQLLFYSVGIGQISSEVPQNLSASRPQDRQFILSSKKLLLSDSGFYLCAWSPGTENTIYFGEGSWLTVV.

The genes are TRBV11-2 and TRBJ1-3, with D possibly matching TRBD1 (6 bases). Germline CDR1 SGHAT, CDR2 FQNNGV. V was trimmed by 5 bases and J by 2 bases, leaving 13 bases between them. The CDR3 runs to 15 residues. The CDR3 region has the DNA TGTGCCAGCAGCCCCGTGGGGGGGCCTGGAAACACCATATATTTT. This codes for CASSPVGGPGNTIYF.

In nucleotides, the CDR3 is TGCGCCAGCAGTCAATCATTTAGCTTTAGGGCGTGTGTCGGGGATTCTAACTATGGCTACACCTTC. This codes for CASSQSFSFRACVGDSNYGYTF. The J gene is TRBJ1-2, the V gene TRBV23-1; D gene unclear. TRBV23-1 counts as an open reading frame of uncertain function. The CDR3 length is 22 residues. V lost 0 bases and J 0 bases, leaving 29 bases between the germline ends.

The rearrangement uses TRBV29-1 and TRBJ2-3; a weak D match, TRBD2 (5 bases). From germline, CDR1 is SQVTM and CDR2 ANQGSEA. The CDR3 is made up of 11 amino acids. Deletions cut 6 bases from V and 5 bases from J, with 9 bases between. In DNA form, the CDR3 reads TGCAGCGTCGATCGGGAAGATACGCAGTATTTT. Its translation is CSVDREDTQYF.